This TCR beta chain was profiled in a study of early T cells in non-severe SARS-CoV-2 infection. Overall study context: Chains were unpaired, as sequencing was done on bulk RNA from unsorted whole blood.

Study-wide findings and caveats: Using VDJdb, the matching emphasized anti-spike CD8 responses while missing private and CD4 specificities.

There are a few counts of this clonotype. Its cognate antigen is unknown. The V gene's germline CDR1 is MNHEY and CDR2 SVGAGI. The V segment lost 2 bases and the J segment 4 bases; nucleotides outside the gene matches: 3. The CDR3 extends over 14 amino acids. Using its own MiXCR run on the 5' RACE reads, TCRdb lists one record per CDR3 protein. This sample yields around 70,000 distinct CDR3 sequences, of which 9% to 15% are seen a single time; under 2% belongs to the top ten. The V call is TRBV6-5, the J call TRBJ2-7, with 9 bases identical to TRBD2. Input material: whole blood. This clonotype originated in an adult who was a healthcare worker with PCR-confirmed SARS-CoV-2 infection or an uninfected control (not recorded which). The CDR3 here is CASSYLAGPYEQYF. The CDR3 DNA sequence: TGTGCCAGCAGTTACCTAGCGGGGCCGTACGAGCAGTACTTC.